Presented here are 21 T cell receptor beta chains from one specimen sequenced in a study of spatial heterogeneity in lung cancer. The time point here: sample taken at primary tumor resection. No cell sorting; template was whole RNA from tumor, lung tissue or PBMC. TCRdb reanalysed the 5' RACE reads using MiXCR and keeps one entry per CDR3 protein. The sample carries under 25,000 distinct CDR3 sequences, just under 7% recorded once. The sequenced sample was PBMCs, obtained at surgery. These receptors were collected from a male donor with early-stage non-small cell lung cancer.

By sample share, this clonotype is medium-sized. The chain couples TRBV28 to TRBJ1-5, with D unclear. V was shortened by 2 bases and J by 9 bases, with 8 bases between the two germline ends. In germline, CDR1 is MDHEN, CDR2 SYDVKM. The CDR3 is made up of 12 amino acids. Here the CDR3 DNA reads TGTGCCAGCAGTTTACCTCGAGGGCCCCAGCATTTT. It specifies CASSLPRGPQHF.

This chain links TRBV13 with TRBJ1-1, with D unclear. The CDR3 sequence is 15 residues long. From germline, CDR1 is PRHDT and CDR2 FYEKMQ (reference sequence). With 5 bases removed from V and 1 base from J, the gap between germline ends came to 14 bases. The CDR3 reads CASSPPAWTNTEAFF. CDR3 bases: TGTGCCAGCAGCCCTCCCGCATGGACGAACACTGAAGCTTTCTTT.

Details on this clonotype: A read error may account for a junction end that differs from germline. The chain recombines TRBV3-1 with TRBJ2-1; D perhaps matches TRBD2 (6 bases). Per germline, CDR1 LGHDT and CDR2 YNNKEL (reference sequence). The CDR3 is made up of 17 amino acids. CDR3 in DNA: TGTGCCAGCAGCTCAACGATGCTCGGGGAGGCCTACAATGAGCACTTCTTC. This encodes CASSSTMLGEAYNEHFF.

This clonotype was picked up many times. The chain recombines TRBV5-5 with TRBJ2-7; 10 nucleotides agree with TRBD2. Trimming took 3 bases from V and 0 from J; bases not matched to a gene: 3. Per the germline V gene, CDR1 is SGHKS and CDR2 is YYEKEE (reference sequence). CDR3 length equals 15 residues. The CDR3 DNA reads TGTGCCAGCAGCTACGGGACTAGCGCCTCCTACGAGCAGTACTTC. It codes for CASSYGTSASYEQYF.

This clonotype was recorded many times. The chain is built from TRBV5-1 and TRBJ1-2, with TRBD1 identical over 7 bases. Germline lookup yields CDR1 SGHRS and CDR2 YFSETQ. J was trimmed by 8 bases and V by 4 bases; bases with no gene match: 8. The CDR3 contains 13 residues. Written as DNA, the CDR3 is TGCGCCAGCAGCGAGGGACAGCCAGGAGGCTACACCTTC. This translates into CASSEGQPGGYTF.

This clonotype was seen ten or more times. The chain employs TRBV5-6 and TRBJ1-1, with 7 positions matching TRBD1. Germline CDR1 reads SGHDT; CDR2 reads YYEEEE. The CDR3 is made up of 16 amino acids. V lost 0 bases to trimming and J lost 0 bases; unmatched junction nucleotides: 5. DNA of the CDR3: TGTGCCAGCAGCTTGGAAGGGGGCGCGGTGAACACTGAAGCTTTCTTT. This sequence encodes CASSLEGGAVNTEAFF.

This clonotype occurred many times. The chain carries TRBV20-1 and TRBJ2-5; 11 bases match TRBD2. CDR1 is DFQATT, CDR2 SNEGSKA, per germline (reference sequence). The CDR3 is 18 amino acids. V was clipped by 3 bases and J by 0 bases; unmatched bases: 12. This CDR3 reads CSASLWTSGFDYQETQYF. Written as DNA, the CDR3 is TGCAGTGCTAGCCTTTGGACTAGCGGGTTCGATTACCAAGAGACCCAGTACTTC.

The chain is built from TRBV2 and TRBJ1-1; D is unresolved. CDR1 and CDR2 (germline): SNHLY, FYNNEI. The length of the CDR3 is 15 residues. Trimming cost V 3 bases and J 0 bases, with 11 bases left between them. The CDR3: CASSDNSAMNTEAFF. The CDR3, as DNA: TGTGCCAGCAGTGACAACAGCGCCATGAACACTGAAGCTTTCTTT.

In this sample, this clonotype turned up many times. The chain carries TRBV28 and TRBJ2-7; either TRBD1 or TRBD2 may fit D (5 bases each). Germline V lookup: CDR1 MDHEN, CDR2 SYDVKM. This CDR3 is built from 14 residues. The ends were cut back, 3 bases at V and 2 bases at J, with 11 bases in the middle. The CDR3 DNA reads as TGTGCCAGCAGTTTGCCGGGACCGGCCTACGAGCAGTACTTC. Amino acids: CASSLPGPAYEQYF. Full variable domain (remainder filled in from reference TRBV28 and TRBJ2-7): DVKVTQSSRYLVKRTGEKVFLECVQDMDHENMFWYRQDPGLGLRLIYFSYDVKMKEKGDIPEGYSVSREKKERFSLILESASTNQTSMYLCASSLPGPAYEQYFGPGTRLTVT.

This clonotype was seen more than once but under ten times. V and J are TRBV6-2 or TRBV6-3 and TRBJ1-5, with no clear D. The CDR3 is 13 residues long. The V and J ends lost 1 base and 5 bases respectively, with 6 bases between them. The germline V gene encodes CDR1 MNHEY and CDR2 SVGEGT. CDR3 region: CASSYFWDQPQHF. The CDR3 nucleotides are TGTGCCAGCAGTTACTTCTGGGATCAGCCCCAGCATTTT.

Many counts were recorded for this clonotype. For the CDR3, the DNA is TGCGCCAGCAGCCAAGATTGGTCTATGAACACTGAAGCTTTCTTT. This sequence encodes CASSQDWSMNTEAFF. The V and J genes are TRBV4-1 and TRBJ1-1, with D uncertain. V dropped 0 bases and J dropped 0 bases, with 8 bases sitting between them. CDR1 and CDR2 from the germline V gene are MGHRA and YSYEKL. The CDR3 spans 15 residues.

This clonotype was counted ten times or more. The chain employs TRBV7-8 and TRBJ2-7; 7 nucleotides line up with TRBD2. The CDR3 has 14 amino acids. Germline trimming cut 2 bases from V and 4 bases from J; bases unmatched to any gene: 5. From germline, CDR1 is SGHVS and CDR2 FQNEAQ. The CDR3 DNA is TGTGCCAGCAGCTTACTAGCGGCGAGTTACGAGCAGTACTTC. It specifies CASSLLAASYEQYF.

This clonotype appeared many times. This chain joins TRBV7-8 and TRBJ2-2, with TRBD1 matching over 8 bases. The CDR3 contains 15 residues. The J segment lost 6 bases and the V segment lost 5 bases, leaving 8 bases of the junction unmatched. CDR1 and CDR2 (germline): SGHVS, FQNEAQ. CDR3 coding DNA: TGTGCCAGCAGCGGACGGACAGGGCAGGCCGGGGAGCTGTTTTTT. Its translation is CASSGRTGQAGELFF.

Many counts were recorded for this clonotype. The gene calls are TRBV6-1 and TRBJ2-7, with D uncertain. CDR1 and CDR2 (germline): MNHNS, SASEGT. The CDR3 contains 14 residues. Trimming stripped 5 bases from V and 0 bases from J, with 11 bases between. CDR3: CASSPRTDSYEQYF. CDR3 coding DNA: TGTGCCAGCAGTCCCAGGACGGACTCCTACGAGCAGTACTTC.

V and J are TRBV20-1 and TRBJ2-7; D is unclear. CDR1 and CDR2 (germline): DFQATT, SNEGSKA (reference sequence). Trimming shortened V by 6 bases and J by 1 base, and 10 bases separated the two germline ends. This CDR3 is built from 12 residues. DNA for the CDR3: TGCAGTGCCGAGGAACAATCCTACGAGCAGTACTTC. It translates to CSAEEQSYEQYF.

This clonotype was seen ten or more times. This chain uses TRBV27 with TRBJ2-6; D unresolved. The V and J ends lost 5 bases and 0 bases respectively, with 23 bases between them. Germline assignment: CDR1 MNHEY and CDR2 SMNVEV (reference sequence). The CDR3 consists of 20 residues. CDR3 sequence: CASSPPISGRHGSGANVLTF. DNA of the CDR3: TGTGCCAGCAGTCCCCCTATATCAGGACGTCATGGCTCTGGGGCCAACGTCCTGACTTTC.

This clonotype was detected many times. Here the CDR3 DNA reads TGTGCCAGCAGTCCCTCCTTGACTAGCGTTCACAATGAGCAGTTCTTC. As protein: CASSPSLTSVHNEQFF. The V gene is TRBV28, the J gene TRBJ2-1, with 8 bases that match TRBD2. CDR3 length: 16 residues. The V gene end was trimmed by 5 bases and the J gene end by 5 bases; junction bases not matched to a gene: 11. The germline CDR1 and CDR2 sequences are MDHEN and SYDVKM.

This clonotype has ten or more counts. This chain uses TRBV6-5 with TRBJ2-5; 12 bases map to TRBD2. Per germline, CDR1 MNHEY and CDR2 SVGAGI. V was pared by 6 bases and J by 3 bases, with 20 bases of the junction left unmatched. This CDR3 region has 20 residues. The CDR3 region has the DNA TGTGCCAGCAGGCAGGGTAACTATCTAGCGGGAGGGCCCGCAGAAGAGACCCAGTACTTC. Translated: CASRQGNYLAGGPAEETQYF.

Concerning this clonotype: It may be a read error: a sequence one base away is much more abundant. V usage is TRBV19 and J usage is TRBJ2-1, with D possibly matching TRBD2 (6 bases). The CDR3 covers 14 residues. Germline V gene sequence: CDR1 LNHDA, CDR2 SQIVND (reference sequence). V lost 6 bases, J lost 6 bases, and 15 bases lay in between. The DNA for the CDR3 is TGTGCCAGTAGCCGGGACTTTTTCAGCAATGAGCAGTTCTTC. Protein product: CASSRDFFSNEQFF.

In DNA, the CDR3 is TGTGCCAGTAGTTTTTTTAGCTATGGCTACACCTTC. This translates into CASSFFSYGYTF. The rearrangement joins TRBV19 to TRBJ1-2; no reliable D call. This CDR3 comprises 12 residues. V was cut by 5 bases and J by 4 bases, with 8 bases left in between. Per the germline V gene, CDR1 is LNHDA and CDR2 is SQIVND (reference sequence).

By share, this clonotype ranks as medium-sized. This sequence joins TRBV19 and TRBJ2-2; perhaps TRBD1 as D (6 bases). In germline, CDR1 is LNHDA, CDR2 SQIVND (reference sequence). V gave up 5 bases and J gave up 4 bases, with 11 bases separating them. The CDR3 has 14 amino acids. The CDR3 here is CASSPRGTTGELFF. CDR3 nucleotides: TGTGCCAGTAGTCCCAGGGGAACCACCGGGGAGCTGTTTTTT.